The 8 T cell receptor beta chains given below trace back to one sample, sequenced in a study of cytomegalovirus exposure and HLA in healthy donors. Both 60 Vbeta primers and 13 Jbeta primers went into the PCR. Measured with immunoSEQ multiplex PCR; TCRdb has only the in-frame clones, and not every one. This table has some 150,000 clones, roughly 82% appearing once. Sequenced input: PBMCs. These receptor sequences come from a young man in good health and CMV-seropositive.

The gene calls are TRBV6-4 and TRBJ1-5, with D unclear. CDR1 is MRHNA, CDR2 SNTAGT, per germline. The length of the CDR3 is 13 residues. V was shortened by 6 bases and J by 4 bases, with 10 bases between the two germline ends. Written as DNA, the CDR3 is TGTGCCAGCAGCTTAGGAGAGAATCAGCCCCAGCATTTT. It encodes CASSLGENQPQHF.

The CDR3 nucleotides are TGTGCCAGCAGCTTTCGGGGAGGCCCCTACGAGCAGTACTTC. This codes for CASSFRGGPYEQYF. This chain links TRBV5-4 with TRBJ2-7; possible D gene TRBD2, 6 bases. Looked up from germline, CDR1 is SGHNT and CDR2 is YYREEE (reference sequence). The CDR3 consists of 14 residues. Trimming shortened V by 2 bases and J by 2 bases, and 11 bases separated the two germline ends.

The chain joins TRBV27 to TRBJ2-1, with TRBD2 matching 8 bases. V was pared by 6 bases and J by 5 bases, with 15 bases of the junction left unmatched. This CDR3 region has 17 residues. CDR1 MNHEY and CDR2 SMNVEV come from the germline V gene (reference sequence). CDR3: CASSPRGGGTSHNEQFF. The DNA of the CDR3 is TGTGCCAGCAGCCCGCGGGGTGGGGGGACTAGTCACAATGAGCAGTTCTTC.

The chain uses TRBV10-2 and TRBJ1-1; TRBD1 might be the D (6 bases). In germline, CDR1 is WSHSY, CDR2 SAAADI. V was shortened by 6 bases and J by 1 base, with 12 bases between the two germline ends. The CDR3 runs 14 residues. DNA for the CDR3: TGCGCCAGCAGCCCCGGACAGAAGAACACTGAAGCTTTCTTT. Translated, it gives CASSPGQKNTEAFF.

The chain is built from TRBV13 and TRBJ1-2; 8 bases are a match to TRBD1. Germline V gene data show CDR1 as PRHDT and CDR2 as FYEKMQ (reference sequence). This CDR3 comprises 13 residues. Trimming removed 5 bases from V and 6 bases from J; junction bases left unmatched: 5. DNA of the CDR3: TGTGCCAGCAGCGAGGACAGGGAGCATGGCTACACCTTC. Amino acid sequence: CASSEDREHGYTF.

The CDR3 reads CATSRDRSEETQYF. CDR3 coding DNA: TGTGCCACCAGCAGAGATCGCTCAGAAGAGACCCAGTACTTC. The chain combines TRBV15 with TRBJ2-5; D gene unclear. The CDR3 contains 14 residues. Germline lookup yields CDR1 LNHNV and CDR2 YYDKDF (reference sequence). V was shortened by 0 bases and J by 3 bases, with 8 bases between the two germline ends.

The gene calls are TRBV4-1 and TRBJ2-5; the D gene is possibly TRBD2 (6 bases). Judging by the DNA end, TRBJ2-7 fits better; the J call may be wrong. From germline, CDR1 is MGHRA and CDR2 YSYEKL. CDR3 length: 14 amino acids. CDR3 protein: CASSQPLASYEQYF. DNA of the CDR3: TGCGCCAGCAGCCAACCACTAGCATCCTACGAGCAGTACTTC.

The gene calls are TRBV11-2 and TRBJ2-5, with D possibly TRBD2 on 6 matching bases. V shed 3 bases and J shed 2 bases, with 10 bases lying between them. CDR3 length: 14 residues. Germline-derived CDR1 and CDR2 are SGHAT and FQNNGV. CDR3 coding DNA: TGTGCCAGCAGCTTGCGTAGCGGACAAGAGACCCAGTACTTC. The encoded protein is CASSLRSGQETQYF.